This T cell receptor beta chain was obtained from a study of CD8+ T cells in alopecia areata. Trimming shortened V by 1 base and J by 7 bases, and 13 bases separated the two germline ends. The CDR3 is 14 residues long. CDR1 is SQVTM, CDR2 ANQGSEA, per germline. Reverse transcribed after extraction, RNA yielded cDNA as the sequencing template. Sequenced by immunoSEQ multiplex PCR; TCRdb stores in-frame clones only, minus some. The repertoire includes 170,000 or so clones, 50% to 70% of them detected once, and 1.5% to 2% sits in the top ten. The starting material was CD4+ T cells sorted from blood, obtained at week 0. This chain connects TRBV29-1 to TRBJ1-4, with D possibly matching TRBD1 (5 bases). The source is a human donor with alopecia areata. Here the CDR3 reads CSVEVGRVGEKLFF. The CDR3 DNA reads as TGCAGCGTTGAAGTAGGCAGGGTCGGTGAAAAACTGTTTTTT.